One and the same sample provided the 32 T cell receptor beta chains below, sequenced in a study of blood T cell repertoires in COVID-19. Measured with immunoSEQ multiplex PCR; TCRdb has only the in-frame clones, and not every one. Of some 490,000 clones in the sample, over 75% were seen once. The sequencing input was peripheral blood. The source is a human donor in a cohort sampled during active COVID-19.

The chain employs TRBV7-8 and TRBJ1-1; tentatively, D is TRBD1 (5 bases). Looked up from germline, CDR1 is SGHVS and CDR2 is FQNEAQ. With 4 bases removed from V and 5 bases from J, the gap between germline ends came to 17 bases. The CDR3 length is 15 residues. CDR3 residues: CASSSGRQGGTEAFF. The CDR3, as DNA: TGTGCCAGCAGCTCAGGCAGGCAGGGAGGAACTGAAGCTTTCTTT.

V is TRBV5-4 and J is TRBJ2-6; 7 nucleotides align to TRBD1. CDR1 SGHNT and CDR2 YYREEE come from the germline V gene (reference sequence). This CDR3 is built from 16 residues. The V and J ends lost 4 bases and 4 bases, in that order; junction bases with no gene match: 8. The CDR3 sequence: CASSPGTVGGANVLTF. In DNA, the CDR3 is TGTGCCAGCAGCCCCGGGACAGTCGGCGGGGCCAACGTCCTGACTTTC.

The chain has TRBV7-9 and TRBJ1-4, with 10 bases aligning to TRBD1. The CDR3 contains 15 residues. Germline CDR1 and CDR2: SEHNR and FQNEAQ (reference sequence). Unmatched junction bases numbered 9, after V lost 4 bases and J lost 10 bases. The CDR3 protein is CASSSSTGGSGKLFF. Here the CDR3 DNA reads TGTGCCAGCAGCTCCTCGACAGGGGGCTCAGGAAAACTGTTTTTT.

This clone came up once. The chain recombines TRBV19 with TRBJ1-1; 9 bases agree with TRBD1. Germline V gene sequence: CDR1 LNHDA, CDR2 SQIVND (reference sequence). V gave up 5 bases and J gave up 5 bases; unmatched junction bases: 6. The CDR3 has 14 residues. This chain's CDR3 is CASSRGQGFTEAFF. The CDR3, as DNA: TGTGCCAGTAGTCGGGGACAGGGTTTTACTGAAGCTTTCTTT.

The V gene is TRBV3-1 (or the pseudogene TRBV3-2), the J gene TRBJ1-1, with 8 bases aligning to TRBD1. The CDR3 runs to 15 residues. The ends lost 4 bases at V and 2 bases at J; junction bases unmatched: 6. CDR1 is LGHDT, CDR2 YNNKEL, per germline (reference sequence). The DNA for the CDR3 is TGTGCCAGCAGCCCGAGGGACAGGCCAAACACTGAAGCTTTCTTT. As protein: CASSPRDRPNTEAFF.

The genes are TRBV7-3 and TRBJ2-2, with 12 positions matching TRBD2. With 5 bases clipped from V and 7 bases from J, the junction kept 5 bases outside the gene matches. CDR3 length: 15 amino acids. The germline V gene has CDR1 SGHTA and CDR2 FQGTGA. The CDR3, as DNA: TGTGCCAGCAGCCCGACTAGCGGGGGCGTCGGGGAGCTGTTTTTT. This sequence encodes CASSPTSGGVGELFF.

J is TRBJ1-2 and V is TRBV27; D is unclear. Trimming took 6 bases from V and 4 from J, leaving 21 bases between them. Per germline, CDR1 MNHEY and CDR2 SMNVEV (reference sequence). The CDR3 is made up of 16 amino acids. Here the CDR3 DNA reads TGTGCCAGCAGCCCCCTCGGGGAGGGCTTTGCCTATGGCTACACCTTC. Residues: CASSPLGEGFAYGYTF.

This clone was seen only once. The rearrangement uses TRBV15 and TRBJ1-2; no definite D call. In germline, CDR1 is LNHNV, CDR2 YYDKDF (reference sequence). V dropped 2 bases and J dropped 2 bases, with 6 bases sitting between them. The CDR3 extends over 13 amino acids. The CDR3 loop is CATSRTQNYGYTF. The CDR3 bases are TGTGCCACCAGCAGAACACAAAACTATGGCTACACCTTC.

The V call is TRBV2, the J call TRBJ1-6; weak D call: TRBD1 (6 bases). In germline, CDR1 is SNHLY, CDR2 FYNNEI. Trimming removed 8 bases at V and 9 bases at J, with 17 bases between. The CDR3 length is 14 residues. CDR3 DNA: TGTGCCAGCCTAACTCGGGGGGCTCGTTCACCCCTCCACTTT. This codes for CASLTRGARSPLHF.

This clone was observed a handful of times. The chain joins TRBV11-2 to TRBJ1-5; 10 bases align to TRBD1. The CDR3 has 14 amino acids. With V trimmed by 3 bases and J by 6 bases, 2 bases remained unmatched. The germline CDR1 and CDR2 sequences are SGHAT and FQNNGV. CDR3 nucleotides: TGTGCCAGCAGCTTCGGACAGGGGGGTCAGCCCCAGCATTTT. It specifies CASSFGQGGQPQHF.

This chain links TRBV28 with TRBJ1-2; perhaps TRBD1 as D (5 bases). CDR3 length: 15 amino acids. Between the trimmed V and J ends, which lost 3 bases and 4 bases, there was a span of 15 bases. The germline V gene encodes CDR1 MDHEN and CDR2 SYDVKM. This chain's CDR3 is CASSFWSGGAYGYTF. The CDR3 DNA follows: TGTGCCAGCAGTTTTTGGTCGGGGGGTGCCTATGGCTACACCTTC.

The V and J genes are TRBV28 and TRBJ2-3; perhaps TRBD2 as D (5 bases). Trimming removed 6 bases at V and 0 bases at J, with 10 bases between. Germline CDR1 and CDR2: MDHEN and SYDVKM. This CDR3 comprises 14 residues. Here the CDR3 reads CASRPGYSTDTQYF. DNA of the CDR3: TGTGCCAGCAGGCCGGGGTACAGCACAGATACGCAGTATTTT.

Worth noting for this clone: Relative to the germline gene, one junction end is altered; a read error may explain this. The CDR3 coding sequence is TGTGCCAGCAGTTTGAACTATGGCTGCACCTTC. Encoded protein: CASSLNYGCTF. The chain links TRBV28 to TRBJ1-2; D unresolved. The CDR3 extends over 11 amino acids. Germline CDR1 and CDR2: MDHEN and SYDVKM.

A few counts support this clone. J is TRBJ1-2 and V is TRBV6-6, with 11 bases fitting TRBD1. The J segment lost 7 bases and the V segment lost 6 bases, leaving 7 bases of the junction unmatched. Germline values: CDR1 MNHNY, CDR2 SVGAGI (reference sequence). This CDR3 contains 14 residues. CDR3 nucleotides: TGTGCCAGCAGGTCCACCGGGACAGGGGGTGGCTACACCTTC. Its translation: CASRSTGTGGGYTF.

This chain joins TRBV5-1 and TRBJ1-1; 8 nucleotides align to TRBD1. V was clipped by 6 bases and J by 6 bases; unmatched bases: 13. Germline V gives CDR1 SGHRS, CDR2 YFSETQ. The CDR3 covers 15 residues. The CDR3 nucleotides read TGCGCCAGCATCGAGGGGGACAGGCCTAACCCTGAAGCTTTCTTT. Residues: CASIEGDRPNPEAFF.

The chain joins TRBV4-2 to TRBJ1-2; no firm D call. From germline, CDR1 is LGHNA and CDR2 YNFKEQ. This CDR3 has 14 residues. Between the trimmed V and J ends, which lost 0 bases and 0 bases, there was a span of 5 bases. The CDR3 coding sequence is TGTGCCAGCAGCCAAGAGGCAGCTAACTATGGCTACACCTTC. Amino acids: CASSQEAANYGYTF.

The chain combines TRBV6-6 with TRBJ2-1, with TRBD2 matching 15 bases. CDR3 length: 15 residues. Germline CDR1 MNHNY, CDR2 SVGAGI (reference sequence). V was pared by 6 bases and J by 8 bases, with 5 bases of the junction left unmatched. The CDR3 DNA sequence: TGTGCCAGCAGGGGCGGGACTAGCGGGAGGCATGAGCAGTTCTTC. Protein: CASRGGTSGRHEQFF.

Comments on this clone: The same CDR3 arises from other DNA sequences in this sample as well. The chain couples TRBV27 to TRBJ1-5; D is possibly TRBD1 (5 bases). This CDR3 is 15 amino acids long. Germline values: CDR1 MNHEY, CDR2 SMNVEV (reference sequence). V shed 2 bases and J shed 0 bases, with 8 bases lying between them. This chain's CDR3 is CASSLTGYSNQPQHF. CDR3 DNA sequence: TGTGCCAGCAGTTTAACAGGTTATAGCAATCAGCCCCAGCATTTT.

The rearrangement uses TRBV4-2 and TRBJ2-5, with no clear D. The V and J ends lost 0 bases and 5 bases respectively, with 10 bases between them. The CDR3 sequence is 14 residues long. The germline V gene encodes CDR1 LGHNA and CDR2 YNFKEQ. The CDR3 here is CASSQEYGSETQYF. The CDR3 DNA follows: TGTGCCAGCAGCCAAGAATACGGTTCCGAGACCCAGTACTTC.

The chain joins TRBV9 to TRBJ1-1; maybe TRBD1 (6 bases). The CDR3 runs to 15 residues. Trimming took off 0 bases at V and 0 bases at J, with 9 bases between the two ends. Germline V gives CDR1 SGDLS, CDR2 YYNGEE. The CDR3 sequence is CASSVVDRVNTEAFF. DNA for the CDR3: TGTGCCAGCAGCGTAGTGGACAGAGTGAACACTGAAGCTTTCTTT. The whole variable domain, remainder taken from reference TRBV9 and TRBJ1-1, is DSGVTQTPKHLITATGQRVTLRCSPRSGDLSVYWYQQSLDQGLQFLIQYYNGEERAKGNILERFSAQQFPDLHSELNLSSLELGDSALYFCASSVVDRVNTEAFFGQGTRLTVV.

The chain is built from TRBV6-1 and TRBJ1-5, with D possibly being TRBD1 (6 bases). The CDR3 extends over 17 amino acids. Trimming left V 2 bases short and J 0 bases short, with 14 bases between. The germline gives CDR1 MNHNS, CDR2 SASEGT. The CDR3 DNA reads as TGTGCCAGCAGTGAACTCCGGGACACCTATAGCAATCAGCCCCAGCATTTT. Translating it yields CASSELRDTYSNQPQHF.

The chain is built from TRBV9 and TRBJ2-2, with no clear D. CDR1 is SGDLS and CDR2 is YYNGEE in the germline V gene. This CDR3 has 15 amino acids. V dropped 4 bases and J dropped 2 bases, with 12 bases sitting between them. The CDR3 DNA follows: TGTGCCAGCAGCTTTAGAGGCCCAAACACCGGGGAGCTGTTTTTT. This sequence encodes CASSFRGPNTGELFF.

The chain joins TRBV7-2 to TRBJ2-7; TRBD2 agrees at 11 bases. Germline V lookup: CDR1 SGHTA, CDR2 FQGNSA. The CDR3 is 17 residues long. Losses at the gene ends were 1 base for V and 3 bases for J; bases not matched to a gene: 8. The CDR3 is CASSLVGGGLADYEQYF. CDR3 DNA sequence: TGTGCCAGCAGCTTAGTGGGGGGGGGACTAGCGGACTACGAGCAGTACTTC. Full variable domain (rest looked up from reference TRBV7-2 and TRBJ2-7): GAGVSQSPSNKVTEKGKDVELRCDPISGHTALYWYRQSLGQGLEFLIYFQGNSAPDKSGLPSDRFSAERTGGSVSTLTIQRTQQEDSAVYLCASSLVGGGLADYEQYFGPGTRLTVT.

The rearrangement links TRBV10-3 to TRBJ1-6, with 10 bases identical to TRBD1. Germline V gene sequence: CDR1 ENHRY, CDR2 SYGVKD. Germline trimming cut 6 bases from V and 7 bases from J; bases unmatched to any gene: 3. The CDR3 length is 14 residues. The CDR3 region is CAIREGQGNSPLHF. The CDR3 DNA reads TGTGCCATCAGAGAGGGACAGGGGAATTCACCCCTCCACTTT.

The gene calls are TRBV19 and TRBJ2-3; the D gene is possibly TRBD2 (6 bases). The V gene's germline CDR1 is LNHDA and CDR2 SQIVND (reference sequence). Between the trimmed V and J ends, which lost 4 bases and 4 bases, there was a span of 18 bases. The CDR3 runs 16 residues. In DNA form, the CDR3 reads TGTGCCAGTAGTACCCCCTTTGCGGGACTGTCAGATACGCAGTATTTT. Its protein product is CASSTPFAGLSDTQYF. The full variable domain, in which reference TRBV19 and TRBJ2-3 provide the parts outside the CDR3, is DGGITQSPKYLFRKEGQNVTLSCEQNLNHDAMYWYRQDPGQGLRLIYYSQIVNDFQKGDIAEGYSVSREKKESFPLTVTSAQKNPTAFYLCASSTPFAGLSDTQYFGPGTRLTVL.

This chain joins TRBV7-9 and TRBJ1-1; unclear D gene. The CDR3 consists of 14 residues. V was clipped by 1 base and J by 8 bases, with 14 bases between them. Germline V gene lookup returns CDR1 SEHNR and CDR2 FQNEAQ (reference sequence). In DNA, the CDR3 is TGTGCCAGCAGCTTAGGTTACGGTGCGTCAGAAGCTTTCTTT. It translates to CASSLGYGASEAFF.

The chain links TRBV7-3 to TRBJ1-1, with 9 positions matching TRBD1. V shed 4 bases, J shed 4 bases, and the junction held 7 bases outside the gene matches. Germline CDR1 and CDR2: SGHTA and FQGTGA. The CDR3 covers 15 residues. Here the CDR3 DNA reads TGTGCCAGCAGCTCCCGGACAGGGGTGGGCACTGAAGCTTTCTTT. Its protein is CASSSRTGVGTEAFF.

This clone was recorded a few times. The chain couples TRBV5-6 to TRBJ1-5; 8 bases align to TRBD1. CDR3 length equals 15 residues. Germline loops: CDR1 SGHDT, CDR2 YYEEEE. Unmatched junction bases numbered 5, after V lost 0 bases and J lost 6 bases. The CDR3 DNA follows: TGTGCCAGCAGCTTGGTAGCCACAGGGGGTCAGCCCCAGCATTTT. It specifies CASSLVATGGQPQHF.

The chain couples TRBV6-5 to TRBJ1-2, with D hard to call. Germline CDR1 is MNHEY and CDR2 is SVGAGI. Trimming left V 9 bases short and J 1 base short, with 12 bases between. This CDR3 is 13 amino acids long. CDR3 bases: TGTGCCAGTCAACAGTTCGTTAACTATGGCTACACCTTC. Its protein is CASQQFVNYGYTF.

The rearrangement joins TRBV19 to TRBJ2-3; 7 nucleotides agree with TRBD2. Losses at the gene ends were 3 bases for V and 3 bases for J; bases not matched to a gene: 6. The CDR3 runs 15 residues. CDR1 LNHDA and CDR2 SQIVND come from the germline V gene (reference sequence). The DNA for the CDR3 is TGTGCCAGTAGTATGTCGGCGGGAGAGACAGATACGCAGTATTTT. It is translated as CASSMSAGETDTQYF.

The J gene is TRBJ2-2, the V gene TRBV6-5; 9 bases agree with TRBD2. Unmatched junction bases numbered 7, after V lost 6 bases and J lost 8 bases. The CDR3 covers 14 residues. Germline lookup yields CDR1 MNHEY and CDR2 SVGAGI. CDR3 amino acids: CASRASGDKGELFF. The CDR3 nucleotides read TGTGCCAGCAGGGCTAGCGGGGATAAGGGGGAGCTGTTTTTT.

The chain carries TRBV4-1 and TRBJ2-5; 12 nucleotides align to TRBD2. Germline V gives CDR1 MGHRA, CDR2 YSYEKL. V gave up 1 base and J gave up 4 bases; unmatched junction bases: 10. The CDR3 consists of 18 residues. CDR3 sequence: CASSQGRASGRARETQYF. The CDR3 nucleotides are TGCGCCAGCAGCCAAGGGAGGGCTAGCGGGAGGGCCCGAGAGACCCAGTACTTC.